These 8 T cell receptor beta chains came from one sample sequenced in a study of blood T cell repertoires in COVID-19. TCRdb keeps only in-frame clones here, not all; method: immunoSEQ multiplex PCR. Of approximately 150,000 clones listed, around 82% were seen once; the top ten hold roughly 3.9%. Sequenced material: PBMCs or T cells enriched from blood (not recorded which). These receptors were obtained from a man over 45 in a cohort exposed to, infected with or recovered from COVID-19 (not recorded which).

The chain joins TRBV6-2 or TRBV6-3 to TRBJ2-2, with D possibly TRBD1 on 7 matching bases. Trimming shortened V by 6 bases and J by 6 bases, and 17 bases separated the two germline ends. Per the germline V gene, CDR1 is MNHEY and CDR2 is SVGEGT. CDR3 length: 15 amino acids. The CDR3 sequence: CASSPIDRDSGELFF. For the CDR3, the DNA is TGTGCCAGCAGCCCCATTGACAGGGACTCCGGGGAGCTGTTTTTT.

Only a few counts were recorded for this clone. CDR3 sequence (DNA): TGCGCCAGCAGCGCACTAGCGGGGGGGCCCAATGAGCAGTTCTTC. It is translated as CASSALAGGPNEQFF. The chain combines TRBV4-3 with TRBJ2-1; 13 bases agree with TRBD2. The CDR3 consists of 15 residues. Germline V lookup: CDR1 LGHNA, CDR2 YSLEER. J was trimmed by 6 bases and V by 5 bases; bases with no gene match: 4.

This chain uses TRBV5-1 with TRBJ2-4, with D possibly TRBD2 on 6 matching bases. In germline, CDR1 is SGHRS, CDR2 YFSETQ. This CDR3 spans 17 amino acids. V was trimmed by 0 bases and J by 1 base, leaving 14 bases between them. This CDR3 is CASSLGGGVAAKNIQYF. For the CDR3, the DNA is TGCGCCAGCAGCTTGGGAGGCGGGGTGGCGGCCAAAAACATTCAGTACTTC.

This chain links TRBV27 with TRBJ1-4; TRBD1 agrees at 11 bases. CDR1 and CDR2 (germline): MNHEY, SMNVEV (reference sequence). CDR3 size: 14 residues. Germline trimming cut 9 bases from V and 8 bases from J; bases unmatched to any gene: 8. For the CDR3, the DNA is TGTGCCAGGGTCCCACGGACAGGGGGCGAAAAACTGTTTTTT. Its protein is CARVPRTGGEKLFF.

This CDR3 is CASSFGGNNEQFF. The CDR3 region has the DNA TGTGCCAGCAGCTTTGGCGGAAACAATGAGCAGTTCTTC. This chain joins TRBV7-3 and TRBJ2-1; D not resolved. Germline loops: CDR1 SGHTA, CDR2 FQGTGA. This CDR3 spans 13 amino acids. V lost 3 bases and J lost 5, with 8 bases in between.

The rearrangement joins TRBV11-2 to TRBJ2-3, with D perhaps TRBD2 (5 bases). Germline V lookup: CDR1 SGHAT, CDR2 FQNNGV. This CDR3 contains 17 residues. V lost 2 bases and J 1 base, leaving 16 bases between the germline ends. As DNA, the CDR3 is TGTGCCAGCAGCTTACGCGGCCGGGGTTCGGGCACAGATACGCAGTATTTT. Translating gives CASSLRGRGSGTDTQYF.

The chain recombines TRBV7-2 with TRBJ2-1; TRBD2 might be the D (5 bases). Germline CDR1 reads SGHTA; CDR2 reads FQGNSA. V lost 5 bases to trimming and J lost 0 bases, with 14 bases between them. This CDR3 has 16 amino acids. The CDR3 DNA sequence: TGTGCCAGCAGCCTTTGGACTGGGAGCTCCTACAATGAGCAGTTCTTC. This sequence encodes CASSLWTGSSYNEQFF.

The chain is built from TRBV7-2 and TRBJ2-7; 13 bases are shared with TRBD2. The germline V gene encodes CDR1 SGHTA and CDR2 FQGNSA. The CDR3 runs 19 residues. Unmatched junction bases numbered 9, after V lost 0 bases and J lost 1 base. This CDR3 is CASSLAGGLAGSKSYEQYF. CDR3 bases: TGTGCCAGCAGCTTAGCGGGGGGACTAGCGGGAAGTAAGTCCTACGAGCAGTACTTC.